These 16 T cell receptor beta chains share one sample of origin, sequenced in a study of blood T cell repertoires in COVID-19. Clones were read by immunoSEQ multiplex PCR, and TCRdb kept only the in-frame ones, dropping some. The data contain some 120,000 clones, approximately 86% of them seen just once; the ten biggest clones take up 3.5% to 5.5%. The specimen sequenced was peripheral blood. The receptors shown here come from a man aged 40-49 years with acute or convalescent COVID-19.

The chain employs TRBV6-6 and TRBJ1-2; TRBD1 might be the D (6 bases). V was clipped by 10 bases and J by 1 base, with 16 bases between them. Germline CDR1 MNHNY, CDR2 SVGAGI (reference sequence). CDR3 length: 14 residues. The CDR3 protein is CATTFLQGNYGYTF. In DNA form, the CDR3 reads TGTGCCACGACTTTTTTACAGGGTAACTATGGCTACACCTTC.

The chain carries TRBV5-1 and TRBJ2-2; D is undetermined. This CDR3 is built from 13 residues. The V gene's germline CDR1 is SGHRS and CDR2 YFSETQ. V was cut by 0 bases and J by 4 bases, with 4 bases left in between. This CDR3 is CASSLDGTGELFF. As DNA, the CDR3 is TGCGCCAGCAGCTTGGACGGCACCGGGGAGCTGTTTTTT. Looking up the rest from reference TRBV5-1 and TRBJ2-2 gives the full variable domain: KAGVTQTPRYLIKTRGQQVTLSCSPISGHRSVSWYQQTPGQGLQFLFEYFSETQRNKGNFPGRFSGRQFSNSRSEMNVSTLELGDSALYLCASSLDGTGELFFGEGSRLTVL.

The chain couples TRBV5-1 to TRBJ1-3; D gene unclear. V gave up 0 bases and J gave up 4 bases, with 5 bases separating them. Germline V gene lookup returns CDR1 SGHRS and CDR2 YFSETQ. The CDR3 has 13 residues. The CDR3 sequence: CASSLAVGNTIYF. DNA for the CDR3: TGCGCCAGCAGCTTGGCCGTAGGAAACACCATATATTTT.

This chain uses TRBV9 with TRBJ1-4, with D possibly TRBD1 on 6 matching bases. Germline lookup yields CDR1 SGDLS and CDR2 YYNGEE. This CDR3 contains 15 residues. Trimming stripped 0 bases from V and 6 bases from J, with 12 bases between. DNA for the CDR3: TGTGCCAGCAGCGTAGGCCGGCAGGGGTATGAAAAACTGTTTTTT. Its protein is CASSVGRQGYEKLFF.

The gene calls are TRBV6-5 and TRBJ1-1, with 9 bases identical to TRBD1. The CDR3 extends over 14 amino acids. Trimming at V came to 8 bases and at J to 2 bases, leaving 6 bases not matched to a gene. The germline V gene encodes CDR1 MNHEY and CDR2 SVGAGI. For the CDR3, the DNA is TGTGCCAGCGACAGGGGGGGTCCCAACACTGAAGCTTTCTTT. Its protein is CASDRGGPNTEAFF.

This rearrangement joins TRBV30 to TRBJ1-4; 8 nucleotides match TRBD1. Germline CDR1 and CDR2: GTSNPN and SVGIG (reference sequence). Losses at the gene ends were 3 bases for V and 7 bases for J; bases not matched to a gene: 13. This CDR3 contains 16 residues. CDR3 sequence (DNA): TGTGCCTGGAGCACACGAGTCGGGACAGGTACTGAAAAACTGTTTTTT. This codes for CAWSTRVGTGTEKLFF.

This chain joins TRBV19 and TRBJ2-1; 7 nucleotides line up with TRBD2. Germline trimming cut 4 bases from V and 10 bases from J; bases unmatched to any gene: 4. The CDR3 is 12 residues long. Germline CDR1 reads LNHDA; CDR2 reads SQIVND (reference sequence). The CDR3 sequence: CASSTGLSEQFF. The CDR3 nucleotides are TGTGCCAGTAGTACGGGACTATCAGAGCAGTTCTTC.

The chain joins TRBV4-3 to TRBJ2-2, with TRBD1 matching 9 bases. After removal of 4 bases from V and 1 base from J, the junction contained 4 bases not matched to a gene. CDR1 LGHNA and CDR2 YSLEER come from the germline V gene. The CDR3 runs 16 residues. The CDR3 spells CASSPRTGVNTGELFF. The DNA for the CDR3 is TGCGCCAGCAGCCCCCGGACAGGGGTGAACACCGGGGAGCTGTTTTTT.

The V gene is TRBV6-1, the J gene TRBJ2-7, with D possibly being TRBD1 (6 bases). Germline assignment: CDR1 MNHNS and CDR2 SASEGT. Trimming removed 2 bases at V and 4 bases at J, with 18 bases between. CDR3 length: 16 residues. CDR3 coding DNA: TGTGCCAGCAGTGAATCTGGGGGACACCTTCCATACGAGCAGTACTTC. Encoded protein: CASSESGGHLPYEQYF.

The chain combines TRBV2 with TRBJ2-5; 7 nucleotides line up with TRBD2. The CDR3 has 15 amino acids. Germline V gene lookup returns CDR1 SNHLY and CDR2 FYNNEI. V was pared by 2 bases and J by 4 bases, with 7 bases of the junction left unmatched. CDR3 DNA: TGTGCCAGCAGTGAAAGGGCGGGAGCGTCAGAGACCCAGTACTTC. It encodes CASSERAGASETQYF.

J is TRBJ2-5 and V is TRBV6-5; D perhaps matches TRBD2 (6 bases). The CDR3 totals 14 residues. Trimming shortened V by 7 bases and J by 4 bases, and 16 bases separated the two germline ends. Per germline, CDR1 MNHEY and CDR2 SVGAGI. The chain's CDR3 is CASIWSPGGETQYF. The DNA for the CDR3 is TGTGCCAGCATTTGGTCCCCCGGGGGAGAGACCCAGTACTTC.

This sequence joins TRBV7-2 and TRBJ1-3, with TRBD1 matching over 12 bases. CDR1 is SGHTA, CDR2 FQGNSA, per germline. V gave up 3 bases and J gave up 6 bases; unmatched junction bases: 6. This CDR3 contains 16 residues. The CDR3 DNA follows: TGTGCCAGCAGCTTGACGGGACAGGGGGCGTCAAACACCATATATTTT. It is translated as CASSLTGQGASNTIYF.

The rearrangement joins TRBV5-1 to TRBJ2-5; a weak D match, TRBD2 (7 bases). The CDR3 sequence is 15 residues long. Germline loops: CDR1 SGHRS, CDR2 YFSETQ. V was cut by 2 bases and J by 2 bases, with 13 bases left in between. The CDR3 nucleotides read TGCGCCAGCAGCTTAACAGGGAGGGGGCAAGAGACCCAGTACTTC. It yields the protein CASSLTGRGQETQYF.

On this clone itself: A read error may account for a junction end that differs from germline. The chain joins TRBV5-4 to TRBJ1-2; tentative D call: TRBD1 (5 bases). The CDR3 runs to 14 residues. The germline CDR1 and CDR2 sequences are SGHNT and YYREEE (reference sequence). The CDR3, as DNA: TGTGCCAGCGGCTTGGCGGGCAGGGTTCATGGCTACACCTTC. This sequence encodes CASGLAGRVHGYTF. Using reference TRBV5-4 and TRBJ1-2 for the parts outside the CDR3, the full variable domain is ETGVTQSPTHLIKTRGQQVTLRCSSQSGHNTVSWYQQALGQGPQFIFQYYREEENGRGNFPPRFSGLQFPNYSSELNVNALELDDSALYLCASGLAGRVHGYTFGSGTRLTVV.

This clone showed up just a few times. V usage is TRBV5-6 and J usage is TRBJ2-7, with TRBD2 matching 14 bases. Germline trimming cut 2 bases from V and 2 bases from J; bases unmatched to any gene: 9. The CDR3 is 18 residues long. Germline-derived CDR1 and CDR2 are SGHDT and YYEEEE. DNA for the CDR3: TGTGCCAGCAGCTTTCGGGGACTAGCGGGAGTTCGCGCCTACGAGCAGTACTTC. The encoded protein is CASSFRGLAGVRAYEQYF.

The chain links TRBV12-5 to TRBJ2-5; the D gene is possibly TRBD2 (5 bases). The V end lost 0 bases, the J end lost 7 bases, and 6 bases lay between the germline ends. This CDR3 is built from 12 residues. The germline V gene encodes CDR1 LGHNT and CDR2 FRNRAP. DNA for the CDR3: TGTGCTAGTGGTTTGGTTCGGGGGACCCAGTACTTC. Translating it yields CASGLVRGTQYF. The full variable domain, completed using reference TRBV12-5 and TRBJ2-5, is DARVTQTPRHKVTEMGQEVTMRCQPILGHNTVFWYRQTMMQGLELLAYFRNRAPLDDSGMPKDRFSAEMPDATLATLKIQPSEPRDSAVYFCASGLVRGTQYFGPGTRLLVL.